This T cell receptor beta chain was retrieved from a study of blood T cells in healthy people across ages. Study-wide points: Naive and antigen-experienced cells were not separated, limiting conclusive comparison.

Germline CDR1 SGHDN, CDR2 FVKESK. The V end was cut by 0 bases, the J end by 6 bases, with 11 bases between. The CDR3 contains 14 residues. For the second PCR, which ran for about 6 to 12 cycles, a sample-barcoded 5' primer and a J-beta primer mix were used. TCRdb re-analysed the 5' RACE reads in MiXCR, keeping a single row per CDR3 protein. The sample has 1.5 million to 1.8 million distinct CDR3 sequences; less than 45% are singletons. At least 6 micrograms of total RNA were extracted per sample. A note on this clonotype: Its target is not known.

The sequence was collected from a woman younger than 35 in good health. The gene calls are TRBV14 and TRBJ1-2; D is uncertain. The sequenced material came from blood. Written as DNA, the CDR3 is TGTGCCAGCAGCCAAGAGGCCGGAGCAAATGGCTACACCTTC. Protein sequence: CASSQEAGANGYTF.